This section outlines one TCR beta chain sequence together with its context. This record comes from a study of blood T cell repertoires in COVID-19. The trim removed 5 bases at V and 5 bases at J, leaving 3 bases unmatched. The CDR3 is 14 residues long. The germline V gene encodes CDR1 MNHNS and CDR2 SASEGT. The protocol was immunoSEQ multiplex PCR, while the TCRdb copy is restricted to in-frame clones and leaves out a portion. Here the sample spans roughly 160,000 clones, about 86% being singletons. Specimen: peripheral blood. This TCR derives from a man between 60 and 70 years old with acute or convalescent COVID-19. The rearrangement links TRBV6-1 to TRBJ1-5, with 10 bases matching TRBD1. Written as DNA, the CDR3 is TGTGCCAGCAGTCGGACAGGGGGAGATCAGCCCCAGCATTTT. Translating gives CASSRTGGDQPQHF.